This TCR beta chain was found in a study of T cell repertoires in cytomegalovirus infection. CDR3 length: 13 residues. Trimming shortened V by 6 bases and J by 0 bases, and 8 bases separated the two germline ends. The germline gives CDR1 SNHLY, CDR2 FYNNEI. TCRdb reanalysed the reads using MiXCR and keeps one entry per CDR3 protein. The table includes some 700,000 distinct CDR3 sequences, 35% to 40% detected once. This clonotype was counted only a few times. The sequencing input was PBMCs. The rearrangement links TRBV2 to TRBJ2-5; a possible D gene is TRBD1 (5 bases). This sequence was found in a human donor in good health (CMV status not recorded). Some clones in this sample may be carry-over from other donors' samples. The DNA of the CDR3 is TGTGCCAGCAGGCAGGGAAACCAAGAGACCCAGTACTTC. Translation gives CASRQGNQETQYF.